This T cell receptor beta chain was identified during a study of cytomegalovirus exposure and HLA in healthy donors. The wider study: In terms of ancestry, the Caucasian-associated cluster contained roughly 80% of the approximately 380 genotyped donors. Study results and caveats: Accounts indicate the classifier identified cytomegalovirus status with strong specificity and sensitivity. Testing in vitro showed three CMV-associated chains specific for CMV antigens.

Trimming left V 3 bases short and J 3 bases short, with 8 bases between. The germline V gene has CDR1 SEHNR and CDR2 FQNEAQ (reference sequence). The CDR3 has 13 amino acids. 13 Jbeta primers and 60 Vbeta primers were used for the PCR. The table came from immunoSEQ multiplex PCR; TCRdb's copy has only in-frame clones and leaves some out. The profile covers 90,000 to 120,000 clones, with roughly 88% appearing a single time and more than 1% taken by the ten largest. With respect to this clone: Its antigen is currently unknown.

The receptor comes from a woman aged 18-35 years in good health and CMV-seronegative. The source material was PBMCs. V and J are TRBV7-9 and TRBJ2-5; maybe TRBD1 (5 bases). CDR3 sequence (DNA): TGTGCCAGCAGCTTCAAGACAGAAGAGACCCAGTACTTC. This encodes CASSFKTEETQYF.